This is a list of T cell receptor beta chains from one sample in a study of blood T cells in healthy people across ages. TCRdb ran MiXCR on the 5' RACE reads and lists one entry per CDR3 protein. Of approximately 810,000 distinct CDR3 sequences in the sample, roughly 34% are singletons; the top ten hold 10% to 15%. The sequenced sample consisted of blood. The receptors here all came from a man younger than 35 in good health. Each CDR3 is given with its conserved first and last residue. A D gene is named only where the DNA matches it firmly. The size field is filled for only some rows; it gives once, few, many or a size class.

d_call j_call v_call clone_size cdr3_length cdr3_aa cdr3_nt
. TRBJ2-3 TRBV9 . 15 CASSVGTRPPDTQYF TGTGCCAGCAGCGTCGGGACCAGGCCCCCCGATACGCAGTATTTT
TRBD2 TRBJ2-5 TRBV20-1 . 15 CSATTSGALMETQYF TGCAGTGCCACGACTAGCGGGGCCCTGATGGAGACCCAGTACTTC
. TRBJ1-2 TRBV5-1 . 13 CASSLEEWGDYTF TGCGCCAGCAGCTTGGAGGAGTGGGGCGACTACACCTTC
TRBD1 TRBJ2-4 TRBV6-1 . 15 CASSVTGTGGEEQYF TGTGCCAGCAGTGTAACCGGGACAGGGGGCGAAGAGCAGTACTTC
TRBD1 TRBJ1-5 TRBV20-1 . 16 CSARAEGAYSNQPQHF TGCAGTGCTAGGGCCGAGGGGGCTTATAGCAATCAGCCCCAGCATTTT
. TRBJ2-5 TRBV4-1 few 15 CASSQNLADQETQYF TGCGCCAGCAGCCAAAACCTGGCAGACCAAGAGACCCAGTACTTC
. TRBJ2-4 TRBV4-1 few 17 CASSQYRDTIAKNIQYF TGCGCCAGCAGCCAATACCGGGACACCATAGCCAAAAACATTCAGTACTTC
. TRBJ1-1 TRBV12-3/TRBV12-4 . 14 CASSPLRGRAEAFF TGTGCCAGCAGCCCGTTAAGGGGTCGCGCTGAAGCTTTCTTT
. TRBJ2-6 TRBV7-2 few 15 CASSLDFSGANVLTF TGTGCCAGCAGCTTAGACTTCTCTGGGGCCAACGTCCTGACTTTC
TRBD2 TRBJ2-3 TRBV6-5 . 14 CASNTGGATDTQYF TGTGCCAGCAACACCGGGGGGGCCACAGATACGCAGTATTTT
TRBD1 TRBJ1-2 TRBV9 many 17 CASSAPGTGGSNYGYTF TGTGCCAGCAGCGCGCCCGGGACAGGGGGGTCTAACTATGGCTACACCTTC
. TRBJ2-3 TRBV5-1 few 14 CASSLEQGLDTQYF TGCGCCAGCAGCTTGGAGCAGGGTTTGGATACGCAGTATTTT
. TRBJ2-7 TRBV4-3 . 14 CASSQLQTSYEQYF TGCGCCAGCAGCCAACTACAGACGTCCTACGAGCAGTACTTC
. TRBJ1-1 TRBV20-1 few 14 CSARDGHTNTEAFF TGCAGTGCTAGAGATGGACACACGAACACTGAAGCTTTCTTT
. TRBJ2-7 TRBV6-5 . 12 CASRRTTYEQYF TGTGCCAGCAGGAGGACGACCTACGAGCAGTACTTC
TRBD1 TRBJ2-3 TRBV5-1 many 20 CASSLDGTDGSLGGTDTQYF TGCGCCAGCAGCTTAGATGGGACAGATGGGTCCCTAGGCGGCACAGATACGCAGTATTTT
. TRBJ2-3 TRBV5-1 . 14 CASHTGDSTDTQYF TGCGCCAGCCATACAGGCGACAGCACAGATACGCAGTATTTT
TRBD2 TRBJ2-1 TRBV7-2 many 16 CASSPALAGAYNEQFF TGTGCCAGCAGCCCCGCTCTCGCGGGGGCCTACAATGAGCAGTTCTTC
TRBD2 TRBJ2-5 TRBV12-3/TRBV12-4 . 15 CASSSTSGGEETQYF TGTGCCAGCAGCTCGACTAGCGGGGGAGAAGAGACCCAGTACTTC
. TRBJ2-3 TRBV7-2 few 12 CASSLAVGAQYF TGTGCCAGCAGCTTAGCGGTAGGGGCGCAGTATTTT
. TRBJ2-3 TRBV20-1 few 14 CSARRRSGTDTQYF TGCAGTGCTAGGCGAAGATCTGGCACAGATACGCAGTATTTT
. TRBJ1-3 TRBV28 . 16 CASSLAGPPSGNTIYF TGTGCCAGCAGTTTGGCCGGGCCCCCCTCTGGAAACACCATATATTTT
. TRBJ2-3 TRBV12-3/TRBV12-4 many 15 CASSFSGLPTDTQYF TGTGCCAGCAGTTTCTCGGGACTCCCCACAGATACGCAGTATTTT
TRBD1 TRBJ2-1 TRBV30 . 15 CAWSPGTELYNEQFF TGTGCCTGGAGTCCCGGGACAGAATTATACAATGAGCAGTTCTTC
. TRBJ2-5 TRBV29-1 many 11 CSAGIGETQYF TGCAGCGCGGGGATAGGGGAGACCCAGTACTTC
. TRBJ2-3 TRBV12-3/TRBV12-4 many 12 CASSLEPDTQYF TGTGCCAGCAGTTTGGAGCCAGATACGCAGTATTTT
. TRBJ1-2 TRBV7-2 . 14 CANSRRRINYGYTF TGTGCCAACAGCCGACGAAGGATTAACTATGGCTACACCTTC
. TRBJ2-7 TRBV12-3/TRBV12-4 many 12 CASSLVAREQYF TGTGCCAGCAGTTTAGTGGCGAGGGAGCAGTACTTC
. TRBJ1-1 TRBV12-3/TRBV12-4 few 14 CASSWQGPNTEAFF TGTGCCAGCAGTTGGCAGGGCCCGAACACTGAAGCTTTCTTT
TRBD2 TRBJ2-1 TRBV5-1 . 15 CASSFSGTTVDEQFF TGCGCCAGCAGCTTCTCCGGGACTACTGTCGATGAGCAGTTCTTC
TRBD1 TRBJ2-7 TRBV27 many 13 CASTGQESYEQYF TGTGCCAGCACGGGACAGGAGTCCTACGAGCAGTACTTC
. TRBJ2-1 TRBV20-1 many 15 CSARKEGENSNEQFF TGCAGTGCTAGAAAGGAGGGAGAGAATTCCAATGAGCAGTTCTTC
. TRBJ1-5 TRBV19 . 14 CASSMMTSNQPQHF TGTGCCAGTAGTATGATGACGAGCAATCAGCCCCAGCATTTT
. TRBJ2-7 TRBV7-2 . 14 CASSLDRESYEQYF TGTGCCAGCAGCTTAGACAGGGAATCCTACGAGCAGTACTTC
. TRBJ2-3 TRBV6-2/TRBV6-3 . 17 CASSRRGRGRGTDTQYF TGTGCCAGCAGCAGGAGGGGCAGGGGCAGGGGCACAGATACGCAGTATTTT
. TRBJ1-2 TRBV18 many 15 CASSPPANPNYGYTF TGTGCCAGCTCACCACCAGCCAACCCTAACTATGGCTACACCTTC
. TRBJ1-2 TRBV2 few 13 CASSESPGHGYTF TGTGCCAGCAGTGAATCGCCAGGCCATGGCTACACCTTC
TRBD1 TRBJ1-1 TRBV5-1 few 16 CASSRGQGGYGTEAFF TGCGCCAGCAGCCGAGGACAGGGTGGATACGGCACTGAAGCTTTCTTT
TRBD1 TRBJ1-4 TRBV4-2 . 15 CASSQGQTTNEKLFF TGTGCCAGCAGCCAGGGACAGACAACTAATGAAAAACTGTTTTTT
TRBD1 TRBJ1-1 TRBV5-1 few 17 CASSIRTGTGGNTEAFF TGCGCCAGCAGCATCCGAACCGGGACAGGTGGGAACACTGAAGCTTTCTTT
. TRBJ1-5 TRBV6-5 many 14 CASRTGPKGQPQHF TGTGCCAGCAGGACCGGGCCTAAGGGCCAGCCCCAGCATTTT
TRBD2 TRBJ2-1 TRBV11-2 . 15 CASSLHTSVVETQFF TGTGCCAGCAGCCTACATACTAGCGTAGTAGAGACCCAGTTCTTC
TRBD1 TRBJ2-1 TRBV14 few 15 CASSQVTGLINEQFF TGTGCCAGCAGCCAAGTGACAGGGTTGATCAATGAGCAGTTCTTC
TRBD2 TRBJ2-1 TRBV4-2 . 17 CASSQVSSGGPYNEQFF TGTGCCAGCAGCCAAGTCTCTAGCGGGGGGCCCTACAATGAGCAGTTCTTC
. TRBJ2-7 TRBV5-1 few 13 CASSLDGVNEQYF TGCGCCAGCAGCTTGGATGGGGTCAACGAGCAGTACTTC
. TRBJ1-3 TRBV4-1 . 16 CASSQDTGVGANTIYF TGCGCCAGCAGCCAAGATACCGGGGTTGGGGCAAACACCATATATTTT
TRBD1 TRBJ1-2 TRBV4-1 . 15 CASSRRDSGSYGYTF TGCGCCAGCAGCCGGCGGGACAGTGGATCCTATGGCTACACCTTC
TRBD1 TRBJ2-5 TRBV12-3/TRBV12-4 many 14 CASRPRGNGETQYF TGTGCCAGCAGACCCAGGGGGAACGGGGAGACCCAGTACTTC
. TRBJ1-1 TRBV29-1 many 10 CSVVGLEAFF TGCAGCGTTGTGGGACTTGAAGCTTTCTTT
. TRBJ1-1 TRBV12-3/TRBV12-4 . 14 CASSPPGDGTEAFF TGTGCCAGCAGTCCCCCGGGGGATGGCACTGAAGCTTTCTTT
TRBD2 TRBJ2-1 TRBV20-1 . 15 CSAIWGGAQDNEQFF TGCAGTGCTATTTGGGGGGGAGCCCAAGACAATGAGCAGTTCTTC